This T cell receptor (beta chain) appears in the sequencing data of a study of blood T cell repertoires in COVID-19. Source study methods: It was from reference gene primer amplification that nucleated cell counts were estimated. Produced via immunoSEQ multiplex PCR; TCRdb's table is partial and in-frame only. Clone size and the V and J calls come from that table; the DNA yielded D and trimming. The sample yields approximately 110,000 clones, 92% seen once. This TCR derives from a middle-aged man with COVID-19, enrolled during active disease. Sequencing input: peripheral blood.

CDR3 in DNA: TGTGCCAGCGCCAAGGGGGAGAGCTCCTACAATGAGCAGTTCTTC. Protein sequence: CASAKGESSYNEQFF. The V and J genes are TRBV5-4 and TRBJ2-1; D perhaps matches TRBD1 (6 bases). CDR3 length: 15 amino acids. V lost 7 bases and J 0 bases, leaving 14 bases between the germline ends. CDR1 and CDR2 from the germline V gene are SGHNT and YYREEE (reference sequence).